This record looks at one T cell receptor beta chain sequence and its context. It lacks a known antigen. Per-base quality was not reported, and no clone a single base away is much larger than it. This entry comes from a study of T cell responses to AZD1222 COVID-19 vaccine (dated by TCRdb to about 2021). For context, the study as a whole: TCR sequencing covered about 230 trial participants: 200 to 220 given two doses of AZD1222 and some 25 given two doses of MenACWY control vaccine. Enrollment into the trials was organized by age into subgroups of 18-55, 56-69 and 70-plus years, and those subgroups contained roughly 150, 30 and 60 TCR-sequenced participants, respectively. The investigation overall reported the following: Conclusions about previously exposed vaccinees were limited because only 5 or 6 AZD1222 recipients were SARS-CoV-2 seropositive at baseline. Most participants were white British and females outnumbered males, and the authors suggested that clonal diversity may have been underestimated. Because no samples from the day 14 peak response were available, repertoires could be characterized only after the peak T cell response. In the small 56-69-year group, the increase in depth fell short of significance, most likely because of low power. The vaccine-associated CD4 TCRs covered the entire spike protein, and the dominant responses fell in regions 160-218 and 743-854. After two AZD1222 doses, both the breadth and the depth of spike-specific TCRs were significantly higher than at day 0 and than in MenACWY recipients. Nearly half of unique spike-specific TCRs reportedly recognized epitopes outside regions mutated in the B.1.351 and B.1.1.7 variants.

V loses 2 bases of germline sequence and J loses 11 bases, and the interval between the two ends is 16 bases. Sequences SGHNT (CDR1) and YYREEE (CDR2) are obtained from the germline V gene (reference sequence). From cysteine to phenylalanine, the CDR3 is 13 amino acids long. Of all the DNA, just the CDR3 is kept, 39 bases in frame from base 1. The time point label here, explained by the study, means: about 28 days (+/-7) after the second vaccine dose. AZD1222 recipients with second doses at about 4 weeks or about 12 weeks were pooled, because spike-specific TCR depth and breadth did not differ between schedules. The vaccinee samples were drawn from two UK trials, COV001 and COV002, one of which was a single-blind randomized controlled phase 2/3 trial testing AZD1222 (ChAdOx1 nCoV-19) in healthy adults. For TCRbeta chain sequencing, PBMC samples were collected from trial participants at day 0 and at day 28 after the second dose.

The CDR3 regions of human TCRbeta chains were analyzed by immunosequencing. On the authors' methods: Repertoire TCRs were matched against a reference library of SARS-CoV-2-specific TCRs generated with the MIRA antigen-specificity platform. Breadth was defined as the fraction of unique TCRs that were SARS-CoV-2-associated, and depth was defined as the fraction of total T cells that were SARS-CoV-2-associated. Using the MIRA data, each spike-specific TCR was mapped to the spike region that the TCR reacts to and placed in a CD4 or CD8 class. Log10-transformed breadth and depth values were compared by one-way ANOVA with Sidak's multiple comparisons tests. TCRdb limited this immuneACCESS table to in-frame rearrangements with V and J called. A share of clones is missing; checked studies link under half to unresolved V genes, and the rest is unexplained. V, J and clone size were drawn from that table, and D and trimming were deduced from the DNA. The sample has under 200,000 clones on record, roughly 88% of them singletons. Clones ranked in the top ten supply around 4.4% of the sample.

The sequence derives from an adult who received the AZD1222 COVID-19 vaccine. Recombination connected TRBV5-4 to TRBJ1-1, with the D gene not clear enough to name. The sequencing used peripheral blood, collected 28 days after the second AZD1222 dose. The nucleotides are TGTGCCAGCAGCTTTTCCCCATCCAAGGGCGCTTTCTTT. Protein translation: CASSFSPSKGAFF.